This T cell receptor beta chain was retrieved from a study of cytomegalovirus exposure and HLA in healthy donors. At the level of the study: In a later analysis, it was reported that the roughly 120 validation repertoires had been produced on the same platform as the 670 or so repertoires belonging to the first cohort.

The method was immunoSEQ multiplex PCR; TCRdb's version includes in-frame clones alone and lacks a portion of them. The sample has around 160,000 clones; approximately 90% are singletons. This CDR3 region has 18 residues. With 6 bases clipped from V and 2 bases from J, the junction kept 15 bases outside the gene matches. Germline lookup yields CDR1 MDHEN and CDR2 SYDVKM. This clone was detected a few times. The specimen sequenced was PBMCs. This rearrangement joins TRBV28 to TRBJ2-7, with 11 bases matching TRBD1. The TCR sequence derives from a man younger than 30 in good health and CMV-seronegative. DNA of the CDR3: TGTGCCAGCAGCTCCGAGGACAGGGGGCTCTCAGGGACCTACGAGCAGTACGTC. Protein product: CASSSEDRGLSGTYEQYV.